One and the same sample provided the 24 T cell receptor beta chains below, sequenced in a study of shared clonotypes between healthy human individuals. The protocol was immunoSEQ multiplex PCR, while the TCRdb copy is restricted to in-frame clones and leaves out a portion. This table holds 2 million to 2.5 million clones, 93% found once. The sequenced sample was naive CD4+ T cells from PBMCs. Documented subset: CD45RA+ positively selected. The receptors here all came from a man between 18 and 29 years old in good health. Some clones in this sample may be carry-over from other donors' samples.

The chain uses TRBV18 and TRBJ1-4; maybe TRBD1 (6 bases). The CDR3 is 15 residues long. The germline V and J ends were trimmed by 4 bases and 8 bases, with 17 bases remaining between them. Germline CDR1 reads KGHSH; CDR2 reads LQKENI. This CDR3 is CASSRTQQGWEKLFF. The DNA for the CDR3 is TGTGCCAGCTCACGCACCCAACAGGGTTGGGAAAAACTGTTTTTT.

V is TRBV27 and J is TRBJ1-5; unclear D gene. The CDR3 is 14 amino acids. The germline V gene has CDR1 MNHEY and CDR2 SMNVEV (reference sequence). V lost 8 bases and J lost 6, with 17 bases in between. The CDR3 loop reads CASAGNNLGQPQHF. CDR3 nucleotides: TGTGCCAGCGCGGGAAATAATCTTGGTCAGCCCCAGCATTTT.

This chain links TRBV2 with TRBJ2-3, with TRBD2 matching over 13 bases. There are 15 residues in the CDR3. In germline, CDR1 is SNHLY, CDR2 FYNNEI. V lost 7 bases, J lost 9 bases, and 10 bases stayed unmatched. This chain's CDR3 is CASNAGLAGSGTQYF. CDR3 sequence (DNA): TGTGCCAGCAATGCGGGACTAGCGGGATCCGGGACGCAGTATTTT.

The J gene is TRBJ1-3, the V gene TRBV4-1, with D tentatively TRBD1 (5 bases). This CDR3 is built from 15 residues. Germline-derived CDR1 and CDR2 are MGHRA and YSYEKL. V was pared by 1 base and J by 4 bases, with 11 bases between. As DNA, the CDR3 is TGCGCCAGCAGCCAAGCAGGGAACTACGGAAACACCATATATTTT. Residues: CASSQAGNYGNTIYF.

This clone was seen only once. The rearrangement links TRBV18 to TRBJ2-5, with 7 bases matching TRBD2. V lost 1 base and J lost 4; bases outside the gene matches: 6. CDR3 size: 15 residues. Looked up from germline, CDR1 is KGHSH and CDR2 is LQKENI. In DNA form, the CDR3 reads TGTGCCAGCTCACCACGGGGCGGGAGTGGAGAGACCCAGTACTTC. This gives the protein CASSPRGGSGETQYF. The entire variable domain, with the rest obtained from reference TRBV18 and TRBJ2-5, is as follows: NAGVMQNPRHLVRRRGQEARLRCSPMKGHSHVYWYRQLPEEGLKFMVYLQKENIIDESGMPKERFSAEFPKEGPSILRIQQVVRGDSAAYFCASSPRGGSGETQYFGPGTRLLVL.

The V gene is TRBV4-1, the J gene TRBJ2-5; D is possibly TRBD2 (6 bases). Trimming removed 1 base from V and 3 bases from J, with 12 bases in between. Germline loops: CDR1 MGHRA, CDR2 YSYEKL. The CDR3 has 15 residues. The CDR3 protein is CASSQGGVTKETQYF. In DNA form, the CDR3 reads TGCGCCAGCAGCCAAGGGGGGGTCACGAAAGAGACCCAGTACTTC.

This chain links TRBV6-1 with TRBJ2-7, with 10 bases identical to TRBD1. V lost 5 bases and J lost 0; bases outside the gene matches: 4. The CDR3 extends over 15 amino acids. Germline-derived CDR1 and CDR2 are MNHNS and SASEGT. The CDR3 bases are TGTGCCAGCAGTTCCTGGACAGGGGGCTCCTACGAGCAGTACTTC. Amino acids: CASSSWTGGSYEQYF.

The V and J genes are TRBV19 and TRBJ2-7; 8 bases are a match to TRBD1. With V trimmed by 6 bases and J by 2 bases, 9 bases remained unmatched. Germline V gene sequence: CDR1 LNHDA, CDR2 SQIVND (reference sequence). The length of the CDR3 is 15 residues. CDR3 protein: CASRARDRMTYEQYF. For the CDR3, the DNA is TGTGCCAGTAGGGCACGGGACAGGATGACCTACGAGCAGTACTTC.

The chain is built from TRBV10-3 and TRBJ2-1, with 7 positions matching TRBD1. The germline V gene has CDR1 ENHRY and CDR2 SYGVKD. With 0 bases clipped from V and 4 bases from J, the junction kept 3 bases outside the gene matches. CDR3 length equals 15 residues. The CDR3: CAISESGQDYNEQFF. The DNA for the CDR3 is TGTGCCATCAGTGAGTCTGGACAGGATTACAATGAGCAGTTCTTC.

The rearrangement links TRBV27 to TRBJ2-7; 9 bases are shared with TRBD2. Per germline, CDR1 MNHEY and CDR2 SMNVEV (reference sequence). V was pared by 1 base and J by 3 bases, with 4 bases of the junction left unmatched. The CDR3 is 15 residues long. This CDR3 is CASSLLAGEHYEQYF. Here the CDR3 DNA reads TGTGCCAGCAGTTTATTAGCGGGAGAGCACTACGAGCAGTACTTC.

CDR3 amino acids: CASSLERTSSTIEQYF. CDR3 DNA sequence: TGTGCCAGCAGCTTGGAACGGACTAGCTCCACCATCGAGCAGTACTTC. The genes are TRBV5-5 and TRBJ2-7, with TRBD2 matching 8 bases. The length of the CDR3 is 16 residues. Per the germline V gene, CDR1 is SGHKS and CDR2 is YYEKEE (reference sequence). J gave up 6 bases and V 0 bases, and 11 bases lay outside the gene matches.

The chain has TRBV5-1 and TRBJ2-2; D unresolved. V gave up 6 bases and J gave up 6 bases, with 15 bases separating them. CDR1 is SGHRS and CDR2 is YFSETQ in the germline V gene. The CDR3 is 14 residues long. The CDR3 here is CASNDWVVAGELFF. The CDR3 coding sequence is TGCGCCAGCAACGATTGGGTGGTCGCCGGGGAGCTGTTTTTT. Looking up the rest from reference TRBV5-1 and TRBJ2-2 gives the full variable domain: KAGVTQTPRYLIKTRGQQVTLSCSPISGHRSVSWYQQTPGQGLQFLFEYFSETQRNKGNFPGRFSGRQFSNSRSEMNVSTLELGDSALYLCASNDWVVAGELFFGEGSRLTVL.

The chain combines TRBV5-1 with TRBJ1-1; 9 nucleotides line up with TRBD1. From germline, CDR1 is SGHRS and CDR2 YFSETQ. This CDR3 is built from 16 residues. V lost 0 bases, J lost 0 bases, and 3 bases stayed unmatched. CDR3 residues: CASSLGWDRVNTEAFF. CDR3 nucleotide sequence: TGCGCCAGCAGCTTGGGGTGGGACAGGGTGAACACTGAAGCTTTCTTT.

The chain is built from TRBV7-2 and TRBJ1-2, with 7 bases identical to TRBD1. The J segment lost 8 bases and the V segment lost 4 bases, leaving 7 bases of the junction unmatched. Per the germline V gene, CDR1 is SGHTA and CDR2 is FQGNSA. The CDR3 has 13 residues. CDR3 residues: CASSSDREGGYTF. The CDR3 coding sequence is TGTGCCAGCAGCTCCGACAGGGAAGGGGGCTACACCTTC. The full variable domain, rest sourced from reference TRBV7-2 and TRBJ1-2, is GAGVSQSPSNKVTEKGKDVELRCDPISGHTALYWYRQSLGQGLEFLIYFQGNSAPDKSGLPSDRFSAERTGGSVSTLTIQRTQQEDSAVYLCASSSDREGGYTFGSGTRLTVV.

This rearrangement joins TRBV5-1 to TRBJ1-1, with TRBD1 matching 11 bases. Trimming removed 0 bases from V and 4 bases from J; junction bases left unmatched: 5. The CDR3 length is 16 residues. Germline lookup yields CDR1 SGHRS and CDR2 YFSETQ. CDR3 amino acids: CASSLATGTGGTEAFF. In DNA form, the CDR3 reads TGCGCCAGCAGCTTGGCCACCGGGACAGGGGGCACTGAAGCTTTCTTT.

CDR3 protein: CASSVGRSYNEQFF. The CDR3 region has the DNA TGTGCCAGCAGCGTCGGGAGGTCGTACAATGAGCAGTTCTTC. V is TRBV7-9 and J is TRBJ2-1, with 7 bases lining up with TRBD2. Trimming cost V 5 bases and J 4 bases; bases outside gene matches: 5. The CDR3 covers 14 residues. Germline V gene data show CDR1 as SEHNR and CDR2 as FQNEAQ (reference sequence).

The gene calls are TRBV7-3 and TRBJ2-2; D is unresolved. Per the germline V gene, CDR1 is SGHTA and CDR2 is FQGTGA. The CDR3 totals 16 residues. With 1 base removed from V and 2 bases from J, the gap between germline ends came to 11 bases. The chain's CDR3 is CASSLMGLLNTGELFF. The CDR3 DNA sequence: TGTGCCAGCAGCTTAATGGGCCTACTTAACACCGGGGAGCTGTTTTTT.

The chain uses TRBV29-1 and TRBJ2-5; D perhaps matches TRBD2 (5 bases). Germline CDR1 is SQVTM and CDR2 is ANQGSEA. V was shortened by 6 bases and J by 1 base, with 9 bases between the two germline ends. The CDR3 spans 12 residues. CDR3 nucleotides: TGCAGCGTCGCCGGGATCCAAGAGACCCAGTACTTC. This encodes CSVAGIQETQYF.

The chain employs TRBV5-1 and TRBJ1-2; no firm D call. Germline CDR1 reads SGHRS; CDR2 reads YFSETQ. V was cut by 2 bases and J by 5 bases, with 7 bases left in between. The CDR3 has 12 amino acids. CDR3 in amino acids: CASSFSGYGYTF. The DNA for the CDR3 is TGCGCCAGCAGCTTTTCGGGGTATGGCTACACCTTC.

The rearrangement uses TRBV7-9 and TRBJ2-5; D is uncertain. The CDR3 sequence is 13 residues long. The germline V gene has CDR1 SEHNR and CDR2 FQNEAQ (reference sequence). The germline V and J ends were trimmed by 1 base and 12 bases, with 15 bases remaining between them. CDR3 DNA sequence: TGTGCCAGCAGCTTAGAGATAGGTGGAGCTGAGTACTTC. Its protein product is CASSLEIGGAEYF.

This clone was seen more than once but under ten times. The rearrangement links TRBV7-9 to TRBJ1-5, with D unclear. Germline CDR1 is SEHNR and CDR2 is FQNEAQ (reference sequence). V was trimmed by 5 bases and J by 5 bases, leaving 13 bases between them. This CDR3 is built from 14 residues. In nucleotides, the CDR3 is TGTGCCAGCAGCCGCGATAGGGAAGATCAGCCCCAGCATTTT. Its protein is CASSRDREDQPQHF.

Only one count was recorded for this clone. The J gene is TRBJ1-6, the V gene TRBV19, with D maybe TRBD1 (5 bases). The V end was cut by 9 bases, the J end by 5 bases, with 14 bases between. The V gene's germline CDR1 is LNHDA and CDR2 SQIVND (reference sequence). The CDR3 length is 14 residues. The CDR3 nucleotides are TGTGCCAGCAGACAGAGTAGGAATAATTCACCCCTCCACTTT. It specifies CASRQSRNNSPLHF.

This chain links TRBV19 with TRBJ1-3; the match to TRBD1 covers 7 bases. From germline, CDR1 is LNHDA and CDR2 SQIVND (reference sequence). V lost 6 bases, J lost 0 bases, and 8 bases stayed unmatched. The CDR3 contains 16 residues. The chain's CDR3 is CASSPPGQRSGNTIYF. The CDR3 DNA sequence: TGTGCCAGTAGCCCACCGGGACAGCGCTCTGGAAACACCATATATTTT.

The gene calls are TRBV11-2 and TRBJ1-1; D is perhaps TRBD1 (5 bases). The V and J ends lost 4 bases and 5 bases respectively, with 14 bases between them. The length of the CDR3 is 14 residues. In germline, CDR1 is SGHAT, CDR2 FQNNGV. The CDR3 nucleotides are TGTGCCAGCAGCTCGTACGGGGGGGAAACTGAAGCTTTCTTT. This translates into CASSSYGGETEAFF. The whole variable domain, remainder taken from reference TRBV11-2 and TRBJ1-1, is EAGVAQSPRYKIIEKRQSVAFWCNPISGHATLYWYQQILGQGPKLLIQFQNNGVVDDSQLPKDRFSAERLKGVDSTLKIQPAKLEDSAVYLCASSSYGGETEAFFGQGTRLTVV.